This record looks at one T cell receptor beta chain sequence and its context. What it recognizes is unknown. V shed 1 base and J shed 5 bases, with 12 bases lying between them. The CDR3 has 15 amino acids. Germline V gene data show CDR1 as SGDLS and CDR2 as YYNGEE. Cryopreserved PBMCs yielded about 2 micrograms of genomic DNA for TCR beta libraries. The record originates from a study of cytotoxic CD8 clonotypes in ibrutinib-treated CLL. Study as a whole: Within the patient group, around 11 were relapsed/refractory and roughly 14 treatment-naive, and approximately 17 were IGHV unmutated. Whole-study findings and limits: At baseline, clonality was higher than in age-matched healthy donors and correlated with CD8+ counts. Clonality increased with ibrutinib response but returned toward baseline at progression.

Sequenced by immunoSEQ multiplex PCR; TCRdb stores in-frame clones only, minus some. This sample has roughly 150,000 clones, with around 84% found just once. This receptor was obtained from a human donor with chronic lymphocytic leukemia. This rearrangement joins TRBV9 to TRBJ1-4; D might be TRBD1 (5 bases). Sequencing was performed on PBMCs, taken after 12 months of ibrutinib treatment. The CDR3 sequence is CASSVFRGGNEKLFF. In nucleotides, the CDR3 is TGTGCCAGCAGCGTATTTAGGGGCGGGAATGAAAAACTGTTTTTT.